The present T cell receptor (beta chain) was sequenced within a study of OX40 agonist ivuxolimab in advanced cancers. Study overall: Partial responses occurred in three patients (one hepatocellular carcinoma, two cutaneous melanoma). Study-level results: CD8+ T cells (on average) carried more expanded clones than CD4+ T cells.

Sequenced by immunoSEQ multiplex PCR; TCRdb stores in-frame clones only, minus some. This table has tens of thousands of clones, roughly 88% appearing once. Worth noting for this clone: Its antigen is unknown.

Germline loops: CDR1 MDHEN, CDR2 SYDVKM. This CDR3 spans 17 amino acids. Losses at the gene ends were 4 bases for V and 5 bases for J; bases not matched to a gene: 13. This receptor was obtained from an adult with an advanced solid tumor such as melanoma, head and neck, liver or kidney cancer. J is TRBJ1-2 and V is TRBV28, with 10 bases matching TRBD1. The sample here was CD4+ or CD8+ T cells sorted from blood, taken in a trial of the OX40 agonist ivuxolimab. DNA for the CDR3: TGTGCCAGCAGTTCCTCGGACAGGGGGGGCCTTAGGTATGGCTACACCTTC. It yields the protein CASSSSDRGGLRYGYTF.